This T cell receptor (beta chain) is from a study of blood T cell repertoires in COVID-19. Background on the study: PBMCs, B-cell-depleted T cells, or T cells provided the cDNA or gDNA that made up the material.

This clone was seen a handful of times. Original data processing: Reference gene primers were amplified, and this amplification served to estimate nucleated cell counts. The data were produced by immunoSEQ multiplex PCR, yet TCRdb's version contains in-frame clones alone and is incomplete. Clone size and V and J calls were adopted from that table, with D and trimming inferred from the DNA. Of about 270,000 clones in the sample, roughly nine tenths were seen once. The CDR3 spans 15 residues. V lost 2 bases and J lost 2, with 12 bases in between. Germline V CDR1 and CDR2: MNHNY, SVGAGI (reference sequence). Everyone who took part was roughly 18 to 95 years old, and they came from about two dozen US areas. Participants were placed into cohorts based on the clinical history they reported.

The clonotype was recovered from a woman under 30 who had recovered from COVID-19. J is TRBJ1-1 and V is TRBV6-6; tentative D call: TRBD1 (5 bases). Sequences were obtained from PBMCs or T cells enriched from blood (not recorded which). CDR3 residues: CASSYHQGRNTEAFF. In DNA, the CDR3 is TGTGCCAGCAGTTACCATCAGGGCAGAAACACTGAAGCTTTCTTT.